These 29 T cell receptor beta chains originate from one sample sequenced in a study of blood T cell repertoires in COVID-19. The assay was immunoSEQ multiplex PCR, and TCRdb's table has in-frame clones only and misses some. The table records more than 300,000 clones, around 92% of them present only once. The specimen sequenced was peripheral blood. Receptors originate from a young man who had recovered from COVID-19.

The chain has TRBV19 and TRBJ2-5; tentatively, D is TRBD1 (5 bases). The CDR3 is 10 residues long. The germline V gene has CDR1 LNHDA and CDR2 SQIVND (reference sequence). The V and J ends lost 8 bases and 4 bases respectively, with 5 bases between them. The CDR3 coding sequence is TGTGCCAGTGGGGCAGAGACCCAGTACTTC. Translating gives CASGAETQYF. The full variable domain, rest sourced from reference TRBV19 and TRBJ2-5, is DGGITQSPKYLFRKEGQNVTLSCEQNLNHDAMYWYRQDPGQGLRLIYYSQIVNDFQKGDIAEGYSVSREKKESFPLTVTSAQKNPTAFYLCASGAETQYFGPGTRLLVL.

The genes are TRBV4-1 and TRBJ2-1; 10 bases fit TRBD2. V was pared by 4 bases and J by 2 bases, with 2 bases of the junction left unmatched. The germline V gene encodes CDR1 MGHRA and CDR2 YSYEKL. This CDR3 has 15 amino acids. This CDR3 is CASSPLAGAYNEQFF. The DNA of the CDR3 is TGCGCCAGCAGCCCGCTAGCGGGAGCCTACAATGAGCAGTTCTTC.

The chain's CDR3 is CSVEAGSYGYTF. The CDR3 bases are TGCAGCGTTGAAGCAGGGTCCTATGGCTACACCTTC. This chain uses TRBV29-1 with TRBJ1-2; D possibly corresponds to TRBD1 (5 bases). CDR3 length equals 12 residues. The germline CDR1 and CDR2 sequences are SQVTM and ANQGSEA. The germline V and J ends were trimmed by 1 base and 4 bases, with 7 bases remaining between them.

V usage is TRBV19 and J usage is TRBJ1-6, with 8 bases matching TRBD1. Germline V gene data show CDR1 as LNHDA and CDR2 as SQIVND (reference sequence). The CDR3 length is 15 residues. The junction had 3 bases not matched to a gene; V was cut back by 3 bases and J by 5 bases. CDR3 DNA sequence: TGTGCCAGTAGTATGCGACAGGGGAATAATTCACCCCTCCACTTT. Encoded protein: CASSMRQGNNSPLHF.

The DNA for the CDR3 is TGCGCCAGCAGCTTGGCCGGGACAGGGTCCGGCGAGCAGTACTTC. This gives the protein CASSLAGTGSGEQYF. This chain links TRBV5-1 with TRBJ2-7; 9 nucleotides line up with TRBD1. The trim removed 0 bases at V and 6 bases at J, leaving 7 bases unmatched. The CDR3 sequence is 15 residues long. The germline gives CDR1 SGHRS, CDR2 YFSETQ.

The CDR3 DNA reads TGCAGCTACCTCACCGGTAACACCGGGGAGCTGTTTTTT. Amino acid sequence: CSYLTGNTGELFF. The chain links TRBV29-1 to TRBJ2-2; D remains unclear. The CDR3 runs to 13 residues. Germline assignment: CDR1 SQVTM and CDR2 ANQGSEA. V dropped 8 bases and J dropped 2 bases, with 12 bases sitting between them.

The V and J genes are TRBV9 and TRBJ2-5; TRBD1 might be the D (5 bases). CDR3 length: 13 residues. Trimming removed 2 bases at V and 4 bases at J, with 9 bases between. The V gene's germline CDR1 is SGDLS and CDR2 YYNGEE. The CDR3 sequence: CASSVQRGETQYF. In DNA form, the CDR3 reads TGTGCCAGCAGCGTTCAAAGGGGAGAGACCCAGTACTTC.

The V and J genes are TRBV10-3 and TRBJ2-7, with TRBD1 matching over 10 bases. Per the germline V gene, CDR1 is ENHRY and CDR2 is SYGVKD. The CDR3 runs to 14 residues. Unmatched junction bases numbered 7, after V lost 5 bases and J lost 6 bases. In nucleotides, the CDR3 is TGTGCCATCAGTCCGGGACAGGGGTTGACCGAGCAGTACTTC. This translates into CAISPGQGLTEQYF.

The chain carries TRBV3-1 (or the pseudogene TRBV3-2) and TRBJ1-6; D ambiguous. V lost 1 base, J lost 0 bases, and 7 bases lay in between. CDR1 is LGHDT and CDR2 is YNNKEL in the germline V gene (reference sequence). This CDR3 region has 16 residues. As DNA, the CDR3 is TGTGCCAGCAGCCAAGTGGGCAGCTCCTATAATTCACCCCTCCACTTT. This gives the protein CASSQVGSSYNSPLHF.

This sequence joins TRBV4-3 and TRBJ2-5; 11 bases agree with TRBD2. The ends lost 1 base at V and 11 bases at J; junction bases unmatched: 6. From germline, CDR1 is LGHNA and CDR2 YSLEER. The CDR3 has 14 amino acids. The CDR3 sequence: CASSQVLAGDTQYF. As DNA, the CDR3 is TGCGCCAGCAGCCAAGTACTAGCGGGGGATACGCAGTACTTC.

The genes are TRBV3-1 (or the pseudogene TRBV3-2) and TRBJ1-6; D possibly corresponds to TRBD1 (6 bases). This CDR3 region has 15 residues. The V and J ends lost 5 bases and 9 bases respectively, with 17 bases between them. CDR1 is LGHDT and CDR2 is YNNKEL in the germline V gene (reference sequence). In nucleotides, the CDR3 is TGTGCCAGCAGCTCACAGACAGGCTCGAGTTCACCCCTCCACTTT. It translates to CASSSQTGSSSPLHF.

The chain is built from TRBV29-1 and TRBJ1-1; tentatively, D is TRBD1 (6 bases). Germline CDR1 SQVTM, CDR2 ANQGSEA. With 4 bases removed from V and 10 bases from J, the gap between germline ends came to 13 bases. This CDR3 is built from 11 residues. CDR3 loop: CSVGAGARAFF. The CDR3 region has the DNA TGCAGCGTTGGGGCGGGGGCCCGAGCTTTCTTT.

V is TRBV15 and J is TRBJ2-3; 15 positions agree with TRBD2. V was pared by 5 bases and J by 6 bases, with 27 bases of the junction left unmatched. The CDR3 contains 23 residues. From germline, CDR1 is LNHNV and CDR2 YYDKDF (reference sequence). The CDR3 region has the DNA TGTGCCACCAGCTCCTGGGCGCTCCCCGGACTAGCGGGAGGGCCGGACCTTGTGGATACGCAGTATTTT. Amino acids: CATSSWALPGLAGGPDLVDTQYF.

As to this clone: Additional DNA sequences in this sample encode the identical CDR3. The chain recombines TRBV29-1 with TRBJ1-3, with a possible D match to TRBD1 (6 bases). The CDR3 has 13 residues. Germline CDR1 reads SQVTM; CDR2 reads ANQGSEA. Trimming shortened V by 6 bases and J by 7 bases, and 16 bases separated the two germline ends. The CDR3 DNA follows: TGCAGCGTCCTACAGGGATCGGGGAACACCATATATTTT. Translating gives CSVLQGSGNTIYF. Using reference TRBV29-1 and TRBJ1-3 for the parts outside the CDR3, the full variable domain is SAVISQKPSRDICQRGTSLTIQCQVDSQVTMMFWYRQQPGQSLTLIATANQGSEATYESGFVIDKFPISRPNLTFSTLTVSNMSPEDSSIYLCSVLQGSGNTIYFGEGSWLTVV.

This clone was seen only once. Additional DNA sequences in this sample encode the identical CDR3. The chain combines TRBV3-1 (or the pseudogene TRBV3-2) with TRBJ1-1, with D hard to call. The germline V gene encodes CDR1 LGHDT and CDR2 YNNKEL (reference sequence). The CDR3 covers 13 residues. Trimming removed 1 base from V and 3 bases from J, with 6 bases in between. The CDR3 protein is CASSQVRDTEAFF. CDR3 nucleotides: TGTGCCAGCAGCCAAGTGCGGGACACTGAAGCTTTCTTT.

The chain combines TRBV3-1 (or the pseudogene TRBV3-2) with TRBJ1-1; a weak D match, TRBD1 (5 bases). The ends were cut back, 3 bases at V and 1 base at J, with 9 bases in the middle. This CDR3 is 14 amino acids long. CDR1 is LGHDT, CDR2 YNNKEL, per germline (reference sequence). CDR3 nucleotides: TGTGCCAGCAGCCAGTCGACAGCGAACACTGAAGCTTTCTTT. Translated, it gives CASSQSTANTEAFF.

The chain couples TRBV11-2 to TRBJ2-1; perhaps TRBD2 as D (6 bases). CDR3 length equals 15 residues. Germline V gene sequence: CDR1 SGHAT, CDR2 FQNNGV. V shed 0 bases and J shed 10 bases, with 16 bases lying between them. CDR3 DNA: TGTGCCAGCAGCTTAGATCTGGGGACCCGGGGGGAGCAGTTCTTC. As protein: CASSLDLGTRGEQFF.

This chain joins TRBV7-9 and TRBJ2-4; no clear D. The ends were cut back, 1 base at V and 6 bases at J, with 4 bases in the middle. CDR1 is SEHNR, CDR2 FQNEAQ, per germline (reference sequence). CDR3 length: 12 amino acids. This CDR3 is CASSLDRNIQYF. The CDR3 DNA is TGTGCCAGCAGCTTAGACAGAAACATTCAGTACTTC.

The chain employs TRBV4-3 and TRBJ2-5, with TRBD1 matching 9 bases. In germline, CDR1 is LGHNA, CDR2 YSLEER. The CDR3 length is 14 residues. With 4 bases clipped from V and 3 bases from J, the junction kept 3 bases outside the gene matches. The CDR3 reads CASSLRDREETQYF. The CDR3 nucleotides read TGCGCCAGCAGCCTACGGGACAGGGAAGAGACCCAGTACTTC.

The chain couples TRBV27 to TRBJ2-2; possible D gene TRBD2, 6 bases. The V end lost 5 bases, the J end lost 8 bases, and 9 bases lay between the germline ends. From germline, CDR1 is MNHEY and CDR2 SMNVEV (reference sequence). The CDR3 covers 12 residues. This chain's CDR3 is CASSHGSGELFF. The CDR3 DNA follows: TGTGCCAGCAGTCACGGGAGTGGGGAGCTGTTTTTT.

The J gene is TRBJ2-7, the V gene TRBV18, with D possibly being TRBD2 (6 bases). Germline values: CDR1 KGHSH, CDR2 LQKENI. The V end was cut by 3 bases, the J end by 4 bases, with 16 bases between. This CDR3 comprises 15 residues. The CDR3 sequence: CASSPLEGTFYEQYF. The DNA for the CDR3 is TGTGCCAGCTCACCCTTGGAAGGGACTTTTTACGAGCAGTACTTC.

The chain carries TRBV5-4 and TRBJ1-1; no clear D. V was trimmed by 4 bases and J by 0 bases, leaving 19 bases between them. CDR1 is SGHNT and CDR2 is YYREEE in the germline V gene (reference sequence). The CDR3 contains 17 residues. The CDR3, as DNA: TGTGCCAGCAGCCCGTTGAAGGAGAGGCGTTTGAACACTGAAGCTTTCTTT. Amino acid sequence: CASSPLKERRLNTEAFF.

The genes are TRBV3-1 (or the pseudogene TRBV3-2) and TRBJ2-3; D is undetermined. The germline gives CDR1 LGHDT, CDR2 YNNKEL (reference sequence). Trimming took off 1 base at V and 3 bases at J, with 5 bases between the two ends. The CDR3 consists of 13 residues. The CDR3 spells CASSQVLTDTQYF. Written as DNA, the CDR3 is TGTGCCAGCAGCCAAGTTCTTACAGATACGCAGTATTTT.

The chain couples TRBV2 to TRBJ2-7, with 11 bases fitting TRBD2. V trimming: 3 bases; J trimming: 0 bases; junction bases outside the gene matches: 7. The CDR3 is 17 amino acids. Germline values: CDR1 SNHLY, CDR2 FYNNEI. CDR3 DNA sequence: TGTGCCAGCAGTGAGCCGACTAGCGGGACTTACTCCTACGAGCAGTACTTC. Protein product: CASSEPTSGTYSYEQYF.

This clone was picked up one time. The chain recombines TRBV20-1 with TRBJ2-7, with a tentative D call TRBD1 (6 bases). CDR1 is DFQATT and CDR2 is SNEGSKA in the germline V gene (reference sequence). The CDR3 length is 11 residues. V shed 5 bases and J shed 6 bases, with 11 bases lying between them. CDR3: CSAGTGLEQYF. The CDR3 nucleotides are TGCAGTGCTGGCACAGGGCTCGAGCAGTACTTC.

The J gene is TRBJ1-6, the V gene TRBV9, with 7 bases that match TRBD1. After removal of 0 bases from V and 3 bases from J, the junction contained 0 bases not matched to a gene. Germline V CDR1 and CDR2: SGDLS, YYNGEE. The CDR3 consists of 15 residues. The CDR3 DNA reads TGTGCCAGCAGCGTAGGGACAGGCTATAATTCACCCCTCCACTTT. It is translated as CASSVGTGYNSPLHF.

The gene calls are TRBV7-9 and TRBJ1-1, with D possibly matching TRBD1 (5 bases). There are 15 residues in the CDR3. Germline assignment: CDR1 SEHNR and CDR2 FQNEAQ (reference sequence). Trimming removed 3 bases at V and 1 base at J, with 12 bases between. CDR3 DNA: TGTGCCAGCAGCTTGGCGGTGGGGCGGAACACTGAAGCTTTCTTT. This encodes CASSLAVGRNTEAFF. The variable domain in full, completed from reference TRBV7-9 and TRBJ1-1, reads DTGVSQNPRHKITKRGQNVTFRCDPISEHNRLYWYRQTLGQGPEFLTYFQNEAQLEKSRLLSDRFSAERPKGSFSTLEIQRTEQGDSAMYLCASSLAVGRNTEAFFGQGTRLTVV.

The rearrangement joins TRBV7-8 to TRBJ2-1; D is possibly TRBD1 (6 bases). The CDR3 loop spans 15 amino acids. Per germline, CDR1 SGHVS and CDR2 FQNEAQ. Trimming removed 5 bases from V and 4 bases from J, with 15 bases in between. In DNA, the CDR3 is TGTGCCAGCAGCCGACGACAGGCCTTTTACAATGAGCAGTTCTTC. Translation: CASSRRQAFYNEQFF.

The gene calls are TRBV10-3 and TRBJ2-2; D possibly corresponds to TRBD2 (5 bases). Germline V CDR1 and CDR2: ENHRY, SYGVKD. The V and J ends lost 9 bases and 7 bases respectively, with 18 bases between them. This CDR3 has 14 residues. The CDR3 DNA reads TGTGCCATGACCCAAGCGGATGTAAGCGGGGAGCTGTTTTTT. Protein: CAMTQADVSGELFF.